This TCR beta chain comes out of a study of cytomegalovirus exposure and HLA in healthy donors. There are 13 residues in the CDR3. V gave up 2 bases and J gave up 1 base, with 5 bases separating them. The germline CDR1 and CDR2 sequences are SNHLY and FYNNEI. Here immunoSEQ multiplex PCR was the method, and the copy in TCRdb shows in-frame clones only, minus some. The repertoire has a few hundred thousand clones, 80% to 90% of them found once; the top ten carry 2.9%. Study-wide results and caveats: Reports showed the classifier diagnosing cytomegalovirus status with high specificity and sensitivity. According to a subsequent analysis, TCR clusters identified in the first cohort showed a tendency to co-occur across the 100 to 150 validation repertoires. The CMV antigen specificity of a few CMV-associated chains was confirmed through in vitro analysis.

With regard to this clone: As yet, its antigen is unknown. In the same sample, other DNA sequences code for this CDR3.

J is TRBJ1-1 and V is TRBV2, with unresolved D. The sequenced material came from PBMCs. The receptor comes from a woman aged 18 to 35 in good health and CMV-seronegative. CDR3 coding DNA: TGTGCCAGCAGTGAAAGAGGGAACACTGAAGCTTTCTTT. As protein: CASSERGNTEAFF.